The 27 T cell receptor beta chains presented below share a single source sample, sequenced in a study of CD8 T cells in Susac syndrome. Reverse transcription of roughly 0.45 to 1 ug RNA was performed with random hexamers. TCRdb independently ran MiXCR on the immunoSEQ multiplex PCR reads; one entry per CDR3 protein. Altogether about 83,000 distinct CDR3 sequences are present, roughly 96% being singletons, with the ten largest covering more than 0.35%. Input material: CD8+ T cells from PBMCs. These receptors all come from a human donor with Susac syndrome.

The J gene is TRBJ2-3, the V gene TRBV7-9; D is perhaps TRBD2 (5 bases). Deletions cut 5 bases from V and 1 base from J, with 13 bases between. CDR3 length: 15 residues. Germline V gene lookup returns CDR1 SEHNR and CDR2 FQNEAQ (reference sequence). CDR3 DNA sequence: TGTGCCAGCAGCGCGATACTAGATGGCACAGATACGCAGTATTTT. It specifies CASSAILDGTDTQYF.

The sample holds a few counts of this clonotype. The genes are TRBV6-2 or TRBV6-3 and TRBJ1-1; D is undetermined. Germline V CDR1 and CDR2: MNHEY, SVGEGT. Trimming pared 3 bases from V and 2 bases from J, leaving 7 bases between. There are 13 residues in the CDR3. The CDR3 nucleotides are TGTGCCAGCAGTTATGGTCCCAACACTGAAGCTTTCTTT. Translation gives CASSYGPNTEAFF.

The chain combines TRBV7-9 with TRBJ2-7; maybe TRBD1 (6 bases). CDR1 and CDR2 (germline): SEHNR, FQNEAQ (reference sequence). The germline V and J ends were trimmed by 5 bases and 3 bases, with 20 bases remaining between them. The CDR3 consists of 16 residues. The CDR3 DNA sequence: TGTGCCAGCAGCACTCCCGGGACAAGGGAGAACTACGAGCAGTACTTC. This sequence encodes CASSTPGTRENYEQYF. Based on the CDR3 plus reference TRBV7-9 and TRBJ2-7, the full variable domain is DTGVSQNPRHKITKRGQNVTFRCDPISEHNRLYWYRQTLGQGPEFLTYFQNEAQLEKSRLLSDRFSAERPKGSFSTLEIQRTEQGDSAMYLCASSTPGTRENYEQYFGPGTRLTVT.

The CDR3 loop reads CASSPGTGGELFF. The CDR3 bases are TGTGCCAGCAGCCCCGGGACCGGCGGGGAGCTGTTTTTT. The rearrangement uses TRBV14 and TRBJ2-2, with D tentatively TRBD1 or TRBD2 (5 bases each). Per the germline V gene, CDR1 is SGHDN and CDR2 is FVKESK. With 4 bases removed from V and 7 bases from J, the gap between germline ends came to 10 bases. The CDR3 contains 13 residues.

This sequence joins TRBV14 and TRBJ2-3, with a weak D call TRBD2 (5 bases). This CDR3 spans 15 amino acids. Germline V gene lookup returns CDR1 SGHDN and CDR2 FVKESK. The V end was cut by 4 bases, the J end by 6 bases, with 17 bases between. CDR3 nucleotide sequence: TGTGCCAGCAGCCTCGGGATCAGTTTTTCGGATACGCAGTATTTT. Encoded protein: CASSLGISFSDTQYF.

This rearrangement joins TRBV9 to TRBJ2-1; D is possibly TRBD1 (6 bases). The germline V gene encodes CDR1 SGDLS and CDR2 YYNGEE. The CDR3 is made up of 13 amino acids. V was clipped by 1 base and J by 6 bases, with 8 bases between them. CDR3 nucleotides: TGTGCCAGCAGCGTATCGGACAGCAATGAGCAGTTCTTC. Encoded protein: CASSVSDSNEQFF. The full variable domain, with the rest looked up from reference TRBV9 and TRBJ2-1, is DSGVTQTPKHLITATGQRVTLRCSPRSGDLSVYWYQQSLDQGLQFLIQYYNGEERAKGNILERFSAQQFPDLHSELNLSSLELGDSALYFCASSVSDSNEQFFGPGTRLTVL.

The chain combines TRBV27 with TRBJ1-5; TRBD1 agrees at 8 bases. The germline gives CDR1 MNHEY, CDR2 SMNVEV (reference sequence). The CDR3 is 16 amino acids. V dropped 4 bases and J dropped 0; count of bases not matched to a gene: 5. The CDR3 bases are TGTGCCAGCAGTTCCGGACAGGGAAGTAGCAATCAGCCCCAGCATTTT. Its translation is CASSSGQGSSNQPQHF.

V and J are TRBV14 and TRBJ2-3; the D gene is possibly TRBD1 (5 bases). The CDR3 runs to 16 residues. Germline CDR1 and CDR2: SGHDN and FVKESK. The V and J ends lost 4 bases and 0 bases respectively, with 14 bases between them. CDR3 sequence: CASSPRQTTSTDTQYF. The CDR3 DNA is TGTGCCAGCAGCCCACGACAGACCACTAGCACAGATACGCAGTATTTT.

The chain carries TRBV4-3 and TRBJ2-7; TRBD2 aligns across 10 bases. V was pared by 6 bases and J by 3 bases, with 11 bases of the junction left unmatched. Germline CDR1 and CDR2: LGHNA and YSLEER. This CDR3 spans 16 amino acids. CDR3 sequence reads: CASSSDPGLADYEQYF. For the CDR3, the DNA is TGCGCCAGCAGTTCTGACCCAGGACTAGCGGACTACGAGCAGTACTTC.

The V gene is TRBV28, the J gene TRBJ2-3, with 7 nucleotides matching TRBD1. Germline CDR1 reads MDHEN; CDR2 reads SYDVKM. V lost 2 bases to trimming and J lost 5 bases; unmatched junction nucleotides: 10. CDR3 size: 16 residues. The CDR3 loop reads CASSLLKGALVDTQYF. DNA of the CDR3: TGTGCCAGCAGTTTACTAAAGGGGGCGCTGGTAGATACGCAGTATTTT.

The chain links TRBV27 to TRBJ2-1; 7 bases fit TRBD1. The trim removed 7 bases at V and 6 bases at J, leaving 15 bases unmatched. There are 16 residues in the CDR3. Germline V lookup: CDR1 MNHEY, CDR2 SMNVEV (reference sequence). The chain's CDR3 is CASKKSIEDRPNEQFF. The CDR3 DNA reads TGTGCCAGCAAAAAATCCATCGAGGACAGGCCCAATGAGCAGTTCTTC.

The chain recombines TRBV5-6 with TRBJ1-5; D may be TRBD1 (5 bases). Trimming left V 4 bases short and J 7 bases short, with 18 bases between. This CDR3 has 15 residues. CDR1 and CDR2 from the germline V gene are SGHDT and YYEEEE. CDR3 sequence (DNA): TGTGCCAGCAGCGGGCCGGGACCTGGGATCCAGCCCCAGCATTTT. This encodes CASSGPGPGIQPQHF.

The rearrangement uses TRBV7-2 and TRBJ2-7; D remains unclear. The germline V and J ends were trimmed by 1 base and 7 bases, with 8 bases remaining between them. Per the germline V gene, CDR1 is SGHTA and CDR2 is FQGNSA. The CDR3 has 12 amino acids. The CDR3 DNA reads as TGTGCCAGCAGCTTAGTGACTGTTGAGCAGTACTTC. Translation gives CASSLVTVEQYF.

The V and J genes are TRBV29-1 and TRBJ2-3; D is perhaps TRBD1 (6 bases). The CDR3 length is 13 residues. CDR1 SQVTM and CDR2 ANQGSEA come from the germline V gene. The V end lost 3 bases, the J end lost 10 bases, and 17 bases lay between the germline ends. The CDR3 nucleotides read TGCAGCGTTGACAGGTTGGGCTCAGGGGCGCAGTATTTT. Protein sequence: CSVDRLGSGAQYF.

The J gene is TRBJ2-3, the V gene TRBV9; no clear D. The CDR3 covers 14 residues. Deletions cut 2 bases from V and 0 bases from J, with 7 bases between. Germline V gene sequence: CDR1 SGDLS, CDR2 YYNGEE. The CDR3 sequence is CASSVEGSTDTQYF. The CDR3 DNA is TGTGCCAGCAGCGTTGAAGGTAGCACAGATACGCAGTATTTT.

This clonotype has only one observation. The V gene is TRBV28, the J gene TRBJ1-1; D unclear. Germline V lookup: CDR1 MDHEN, CDR2 SYDVKM. The CDR3 consists of 13 residues. The V end lost 4 bases, the J end lost 1 base, and 7 bases lay between the germline ends. CDR3: CASSSSANTEAFF. CDR3 DNA: TGTGCCAGCAGTTCTTCAGCGAACACTGAAGCTTTCTTT. Variable domain in full (rest from reference TRBV28 and TRBJ1-1): DVKVTQSSRYLVKRTGEKVFLECVQDMDHENMFWYRQDPGLGLRLIYFSYDVKMKEKGDIPEGYSVSREKKERFSLILESASTNQTSMYLCASSSSANTEAFFGQGTRLTVV.

This clonotype appeared once. V gene TRBV4-2 combines with J gene TRBJ2-7; 13 bases agree with TRBD2. There are 14 residues in the CDR3. V trimming: 4 bases; J trimming: 6 bases; junction bases outside the gene matches: 3. Germline CDR1 LGHNA, CDR2 YNFKEQ. CDR3 region: CASSPGLAGTEQYF. DNA of the CDR3: TGTGCCAGCAGCCCGGGACTAGCGGGAACCGAGCAGTACTTC.

The J gene is TRBJ1-1, the V gene TRBV6-4; D ambiguous. Trimming took off 10 bases at V and 7 bases at J, with 7 bases between the two ends. Germline CDR1 and CDR2: MRHNA and SNTAGT. The CDR3 runs 9 residues. CDR3: CAIAYEAFF. CDR3 in DNA: TGTGCCATCGCCTATGAAGCTTTCTTT.

V usage is TRBV7-9 and J usage is TRBJ2-1; 12 bases map to TRBD2. With 6 bases clipped from V and 8 bases from J, the junction kept 11 bases outside the gene matches. The CDR3 covers 16 residues. Germline CDR1 reads SEHNR; CDR2 reads FQNEAQ (reference sequence). The CDR3 reads CASSPSGGAERDEQFF. The CDR3 DNA reads TGTGCCAGCAGTCCTAGCGGGGGGGCCGAGCGCGATGAGCAGTTCTTC.

The rearrangement links TRBV30 to TRBJ1-2; D remains ambiguous. The CDR3 has 13 amino acids. Germline CDR1 is GTSNPN and CDR2 is SVGIG (reference sequence). The V end was cut by 3 bases, the J end by 2 bases, with 10 bases between. CDR3 sequence (DNA): TGTGCCTGGAGAGAGACGTCGAACTATGGCTACACCTTC. It specifies CAWRETSNYGYTF.

This chain connects TRBV29-1 to TRBJ1-2; 9 bases map to TRBD1. The CDR3 is made up of 13 amino acids. Germline V gene data show CDR1 as SQVTM and CDR2 as ANQGSEA. V dropped 5 bases and J dropped 7; count of bases not matched to a gene: 8. Here the CDR3 reads CSVPEQGARGYTF. The CDR3 nucleotides read TGCAGCGTTCCAGAACAGGGGGCACGTGGCTACACCTTC.

V usage is TRBV2 and J usage is TRBJ2-3; 11 bases are a match to TRBD2. V lost 3 bases, J lost 5 bases, and 13 bases stayed unmatched. The CDR3 covers 18 residues. Germline V CDR1 and CDR2: SNHLY, FYNNEI. DNA for the CDR3: TGTGCCAGCAGTGACTACGTGACTAGCGGGACGGGTGGAGATACGCAGTATTTT. It specifies CASSDYVTSGTGGDTQYF.

This chain uses TRBV13 with TRBJ2-5; D possibly matches TRBD1 or TRBD2 (5 bases each). Germline assignment: CDR1 PRHDT and CDR2 FYEKMQ (reference sequence). This CDR3 region has 13 residues. V was trimmed by 5 bases and J by 7 bases, leaving 14 bases between them. The chain's CDR3 is CASSRDLWGTQYF. In DNA, the CDR3 is TGTGCCAGCAGCCGGGACCTGTGGGGGACCCAGTACTTC. The full variable domain, with the rest looked up from reference TRBV13 and TRBJ2-5, is AAGVIQSPRHLIKEKRETATLKCYPIPRHDTVYWYQQGPGQDPQFLISFYEKMQSDKGSIPDRFSAQQFSDYHSELNMSSLELGDSALYFCASSRDLWGTQYFGPGTRLLVL.

This sequence joins TRBV20-1 and TRBJ1-5; no clear D gene. This CDR3 has 11 residues. V lost 0 bases to trimming and J lost 7 bases, with 4 bases between them. The germline V gene encodes CDR1 DFQATT and CDR2 SNEGSKA (reference sequence). For the CDR3, the DNA is TGCAGTGCTAGAGATGGCCAGCCCCAGCATTTT. This sequence encodes CSARDGQPQHF.

The chain is built from TRBV18 and TRBJ2-1; 7 bases map to TRBD2. In germline, CDR1 is KGHSH, CDR2 LQKENI. V shed 6 bases and J 1 base; nucleotides not matched to a gene: 9. There are 16 residues in the CDR3. CDR3 sequence (DNA): TGTGCCAGCTCTCCGGCGGCGGGAGTTTCCTACAATGAGCAGTTCTTC. Protein product: CASSPAAGVSYNEQFF.

This clonotype was seen a few times. The chain couples TRBV29-1 to TRBJ2-5; D is unclear. Trimming stripped 3 bases from V and 0 bases from J, with 5 bases between. This CDR3 comprises 12 residues. Germline V gives CDR1 SQVTM, CDR2 ANQGSEA. In DNA, the CDR3 is TGCAGCGTTGATGGCAACCAAGAGACCCAGTACTTC. Encoded protein: CSVDGNQETQYF.

The V gene is TRBV15, the J gene TRBJ1-2; possible D gene TRBD1, 5 bases. V gave up 1 base and J gave up 3 bases, with 9 bases separating them. Germline CDR1 reads LNHNV; CDR2 reads YYDKDF (reference sequence). The CDR3 consists of 14 residues. Here the CDR3 reads CATSRGSGYYGYTF. CDR3 nucleotide sequence: TGTGCCACCAGCAGAGGATCAGGGTACTATGGCTACACCTTC.